A single sample gave rise to the 29 T cell receptor beta chains below, sequenced in a study of cytotoxic CD8 clonotypes in ibrutinib-treated CLL. Clones were read by immunoSEQ multiplex PCR, and TCRdb kept only the in-frame ones, dropping some. In the table there are about 130,000 clones, around three quarters of which are singletons. The sample was PBMCs, taken after 12 months of ibrutinib treatment. Receptors were obtained from a human donor with chronic lymphocytic leukemia.

CDR3 DNA: TGTGCCAGCAGCTCCACTAGGGAGAAATACGAGCAGTACTTC. As protein: CASSSTREKYEQYF. The chain has TRBV7-9 and TRBJ2-7, with D perhaps TRBD2 (5 bases). In germline, CDR1 is SEHNR, CDR2 FQNEAQ (reference sequence). The germline V and J ends were trimmed by 4 bases and 4 bases, with 14 bases remaining between them. The CDR3 spans 14 residues.

The gene calls are TRBV28 and TRBJ1-2; no clear D. Germline-derived CDR1 and CDR2 are MDHEN and SYDVKM. Deletions cut 0 bases from V and 5 bases from J, with 13 bases between. CDR3 length equals 15 residues. The CDR3 coding sequence is TGTGCCAGCAGTTTATGGGCCCAGCAAGAATATGGCTACACCTTC. Translation gives CASSLWAQQEYGYTF.

V and J are TRBV29-1 and TRBJ1-2, with 9 bases lining up with TRBD1. Germline-derived CDR1 and CDR2 are SQVTM and ANQGSEA. CDR3 length: 13 residues. The J segment lost 3 bases and the V segment lost 8 bases, leaving 7 bases of the junction unmatched. The CDR3 loop reads CSTGQGMDYGYTF. The CDR3 nucleotides read TGCAGCACAGGACAGGGGATGGACTATGGCTACACCTTC.

This clone was observed once. V is TRBV11-2 and J is TRBJ2-1, with 9 positions matching TRBD2. Germline V gene data show CDR1 as SGHAT and CDR2 as FQNNGV. The CDR3 loop spans 14 amino acids. Trimming at V came to 0 bases and at J to 9 bases, leaving 3 bases not matched to a gene. CDR3 amino acids: CASSLDLTSGEQFF. CDR3 nucleotides: TGTGCCAGCAGCTTAGATCTGACTAGCGGTGAGCAGTTCTTC.

This clone was found a few times. Here the CDR3 reads CASSFTSGYEQYF. The DNA of the CDR3 is TGCGCCAGCAGCTTTACTTCGGGCTACGAGCAGTACTTC. The genes are TRBV4-1 and TRBJ2-7; no clear D gene. Germline lookup yields CDR1 MGHRA and CDR2 YSYEKL. V lost 5 bases to trimming and J lost 3 bases, with 11 bases between them. The CDR3 is made up of 13 amino acids.

The V gene is TRBV5-1, the J gene TRBJ2-1, with D maybe TRBD1 (5 bases). Trimming stripped 0 bases from V and 4 bases from J, with 8 bases between. CDR1 and CDR2 from the germline V gene are SGHRS and YFSETQ. CDR3 size: 14 residues. CDR3 region: CASSLEAGYNEQFF. The CDR3 bases are TGCGCCAGCAGCTTGGAAGCAGGGTACAATGAGCAGTTCTTC.

This clone was observed a single time. The chain is built from TRBV18 and TRBJ2-1; the D is unclear. There are 18 residues in the CDR3. Germline values: CDR1 KGHSH, CDR2 LQKENI. Trimming left V 4 bases short and J 5 bases short, with 24 bases between. CDR3 in amino acids: CASSLSPSGSLPHNEQFF. CDR3 nucleotide sequence: TGTGCCAGCTCACTTTCGCCATCCGGATCTCTCCCACACAATGAGCAGTTCTTC.

The chain links TRBV11-2 to TRBJ2-7; 10 bases align to TRBD2. V shed 2 bases and J 2 bases; nucleotides not matched to a gene: 0. This CDR3 spans 14 amino acids. Germline CDR1 and CDR2: SGHAT and FQNNGV. CDR3 in amino acids: CASSLTSGTYEQYF. CDR3 nucleotide sequence: TGTGCCAGCAGCTTAACTAGCGGGACCTACGAGCAGTACTTC.

This clone was seen a single time. The rearrangement joins TRBV30 to TRBJ2-7; 8 bases match TRBD1. After removal of 0 bases from V and 5 bases from J, the junction contained 6 bases not matched to a gene. Germline V gene data show CDR1 as GTSNPN and CDR2 as SVGIG (reference sequence). The length of the CDR3 is 14 residues. CDR3 DNA sequence: TGTGCCTGGAGTGTTGCAGGGGGCTACCACGAGCAGTACTTC. Encoded protein: CAWSVAGGYHEQYF.

V and J are TRBV7-8 and TRBJ2-7; 9 nucleotides agree with TRBD2. The V gene end was trimmed by 1 base and the J gene end by 3 bases; junction bases not matched to a gene: 7. Germline V gene data show CDR1 as SGHVS and CDR2 as FQNEAQ. The CDR3 runs 16 residues. The chain's CDR3 is CASSLGRGRAFYEQYF. As DNA, the CDR3 is TGTGCCAGCAGCTTAGGCCGCGGGAGGGCCTTCTACGAGCAGTACTTC.

The chain joins TRBV29-1 to TRBJ1-1, with D possibly matching TRBD1 (5 bases). The germline gives CDR1 SQVTM, CDR2 ANQGSEA. V dropped 5 bases and J dropped 1 base, with 8 bases sitting between them. The CDR3 is made up of 12 amino acids. The CDR3 here is CSVWGGNTEAFF. The CDR3 coding sequence is TGCAGCGTTTGGGGGGGGAACACTGAAGCTTTCTTT.

This clone was picked up a small number of times. V and J are TRBV2 and TRBJ1-3, with TRBD1 identical over 12 bases. J lost 8 bases, V lost 5 bases, and 4 bases had no gene match. The CDR3 length is 14 residues. Per germline, CDR1 SNHLY and CDR2 FYNNEI. The CDR3 DNA reads TGTGCCAGCAGTCGGGACAGGGGGCCGCACACCATATATTTT. It encodes CASSRDRGPHTIYF.

This clone was recorded only once. V is TRBV6-4 and J is TRBJ2-7; TRBD2 aligns across 12 bases. The V gene end was trimmed by 5 bases and the J gene end by 3 bases; junction bases not matched to a gene: 2. This CDR3 has 14 amino acids. CDR1 MRHNA and CDR2 SNTAGT come from the germline V gene. DNA for the CDR3: TGTGCCAGCAGTCTAGCGGGGGGGGACTACGAGCAGTACTTC. Residues: CASSLAGGDYEQYF.

This sequence joins TRBV19 and TRBJ1-5; tentatively, D is TRBD1 (6 bases). CDR1 and CDR2 (germline): LNHDA, SQIVND (reference sequence). V was trimmed by 6 bases and J by 1 base, leaving 10 bases between them. CDR3 length equals 14 residues. This chain's CDR3 is CASSNQGSNQPQHF. The CDR3 DNA is TGTGCCAGTAGCAATCAGGGGAGCAATCAGCCCCAGCATTTT.

The V and J genes are TRBV7-6 and TRBJ2-1; D possibly corresponds to TRBD2 (5 bases). The CDR3 sequence is 15 residues long. Deletions cut 4 bases from V and 1 base from J, with 11 bases between. Germline V gene sequence: CDR1 SGHVS, CDR2 FNYEAQ. CDR3 DNA sequence: TGTGCCAGCAGCTCAGGACTTGGTTCCTACAATGAGCAGTTCTTC. As protein: CASSSGLGSYNEQFF.

The sample holds one count of this clone. The chain links TRBV6-6 to TRBJ2-5; TRBD1 matches at 7 bases. Trimming took 4 bases from V and 5 from J; bases not matched to a gene: 10. The germline V gene has CDR1 MNHNY and CDR2 SVGAGI (reference sequence). The CDR3 is 15 residues long. The CDR3: CASSFITGVGETQYF. The CDR3 DNA follows: TGTGCCAGCAGTTTCATTACAGGGGTTGGTGAGACCCAGTACTTC.

This chain links TRBV5-1 with TRBJ2-5, with D hard to call. Germline CDR1 reads SGHRS; CDR2 reads YFSETQ. V lost 0 bases and J lost 1, with 10 bases in between. This CDR3 spans 15 amino acids. CDR3 in DNA: TGCGCCAGCAGCTTGGCGCCAGGTGTCCAAGAGACCCAGTACTTC. This translates into CASSLAPGVQETQYF.

The V gene is TRBV5-6, the J gene TRBJ2-1, with a tentative D call TRBD1 (6 bases). The CDR3 is made up of 16 amino acids. V lost 4 bases, J lost 0 bases, and 14 bases lay in between. Germline V gene lookup returns CDR1 SGHDT and CDR2 YYEEEE. CDR3 sequence reads: CASSLDSTYSYNEQFF. In DNA, the CDR3 is TGTGCCAGCAGCCTGGACAGTACCTACTCCTACAATGAGCAGTTCTTC.

This chain connects TRBV28 to TRBJ2-1; 16 nucleotides line up with TRBD2. The CDR3 spans 14 residues. Germline-derived CDR1 and CDR2 are MDHEN and SYDVKM. Trimming cost V 8 bases and J 6 bases; bases outside gene matches: 1. CDR3 bases: TGTGCCAGCGGGACTAGCGGGAGGGTCAATGAGCAGTTCTTC. Translated, it gives CASGTSGRVNEQFF.

This clone was picked up a small number of times. The chain couples TRBV7-2 to TRBJ2-7; 9 nucleotides align to TRBD1. Looked up from germline, CDR1 is SGHTA and CDR2 is FQGNSA. Trimming removed 5 bases from V and 2 bases from J; junction bases left unmatched: 7. The CDR3 contains 15 residues. The CDR3 DNA sequence: TGTGCCAGCAGCCACACGGACAGGGGAACCTACGAGCAGTACTTC. Its protein is CASSHTDRGTYEQYF.

The chain employs TRBV4-1 and TRBJ1-1; 7 nucleotides align to TRBD1. Germline V gene sequence: CDR1 MGHRA, CDR2 YSYEKL. The CDR3 is 22 amino acids. V dropped 1 base and J dropped 2; count of bases not matched to a gene: 25. CDR3 in DNA: TGCGCCAGCAGCCAAGTCGGGTTGAGCAGACGGGACAGAGGTCCCTCAAACACTGAAGCTTTCTTT. Amino acids: CASSQVGLSRRDRGPSNTEAFF.

The chain combines TRBV2 with TRBJ2-5; D might be TRBD1 (5 bases). V shed 5 bases and J shed 5 bases, with 9 bases lying between them. Germline V gene lookup returns CDR1 SNHLY and CDR2 FYNNEI. This CDR3 spans 12 amino acids. The CDR3 here is CASSRQRETQYF. The CDR3 DNA reads TGTGCCAGCAGTCGACAGAGGGAGACCCAGTACTTC.

The chain carries TRBV5-1 and TRBJ2-5, with TRBD1 matching 7 bases. The ends lost 3 bases at V and 4 bases at J; junction bases unmatched: 15. Germline V gives CDR1 SGHRS, CDR2 YFSETQ. The CDR3 runs to 17 residues. The CDR3 here is CASSWGTVKGAGETQYF. The CDR3 DNA reads as TGCGCCAGCAGCTGGGGGACAGTTAAGGGGGCTGGAGAGACCCAGTACTTC.

V usage is TRBV29-1 and J usage is TRBJ2-7, with D maybe TRBD1 (5 bases). V dropped 5 bases and J dropped 2 bases, with 16 bases sitting between them. The CDR3 length is 14 residues. Germline V gives CDR1 SQVTM, CDR2 ANQGSEA. This CDR3 is CSVNTGSPTYEQYF. The CDR3 DNA follows: TGCAGCGTTAATACAGGTTCCCCGACCTACGAGCAGTACTTC.

The rearrangement uses TRBV11-2 and TRBJ1-4; possible D gene TRBD1, 5 bases. In germline, CDR1 is SGHAT, CDR2 FQNNGV. The V end was cut by 1 base, the J end by 6 bases, with 12 bases between. The CDR3 contains 15 residues. CDR3 sequence reads: CASSLVRDLDEKLFF. CDR3 nucleotide sequence: TGTGCCAGCAGCTTAGTCAGGGATTTGGATGAAAAACTGTTTTTT.

This rearrangement joins TRBV7-9 to TRBJ2-3; 7 bases are a match to TRBD2. Germline trimming cut 5 bases from V and 9 bases from J; bases unmatched to any gene: 8. CDR3 length: 13 amino acids. Germline CDR1 is SEHNR and CDR2 is FQNEAQ (reference sequence). CDR3 nucleotides: TGTGCCAGCAGCCCGGCCGGGCGGGAGACGCAGTATTTT. Residues: CASSPAGRETQYF. Full variable domain (outside the CDR3, taken from reference TRBV7-9 and TRBJ2-3): DTGVSQNPRHKITKRGQNVTFRCDPISEHNRLYWYRQTLGQGPEFLTYFQNEAQLEKSRLLSDRFSAERPKGSFSTLEIQRTEQGDSAMYLCASSPAGRETQYFGPGTRLTVL.

The CDR3 spells CASGTSVSGYTDTQYF. The CDR3 DNA sequence: TGTGCTAGTGGCACGAGTGTTAGCGGGTACACAGATACGCAGTATTTT. V gene TRBV12-5 combines with J gene TRBJ2-3, with 7 bases matching TRBD2. CDR1 and CDR2 from the germline V gene are LGHNT and FRNRAP. This CDR3 region has 16 residues. Germline trimming cut 6 bases from V and 2 bases from J; bases unmatched to any gene: 11.

The genes are TRBV5-6 and TRBJ1-2; 10 nucleotides agree with TRBD1. The CDR3 extends over 15 amino acids. Germline V gene sequence: CDR1 SGHDT, CDR2 YYEEEE. After removal of 4 bases from V and 3 bases from J, the junction contained 6 bases not matched to a gene. CDR3 amino acids: CASSHGTGAHYGYTF. The CDR3 DNA reads as TGTGCCAGCAGCCACGGGACAGGGGCTCACTATGGCTACACCTTC.

The gene calls are TRBV6-5 and TRBJ1-2, with 7 bases fitting TRBD1. V shed 7 bases, J shed 7 bases, and the junction held 15 bases outside the gene matches. The CDR3 contains 15 residues. The germline CDR1 and CDR2 sequences are MNHEY and SVGAGI. CDR3 nucleotide sequence: TGTGCCAGCAACGCCCGGGAAGGGGGCTCCCCTGGCTACACCTTC. The encoded protein is CASNAREGGSPGYTF.